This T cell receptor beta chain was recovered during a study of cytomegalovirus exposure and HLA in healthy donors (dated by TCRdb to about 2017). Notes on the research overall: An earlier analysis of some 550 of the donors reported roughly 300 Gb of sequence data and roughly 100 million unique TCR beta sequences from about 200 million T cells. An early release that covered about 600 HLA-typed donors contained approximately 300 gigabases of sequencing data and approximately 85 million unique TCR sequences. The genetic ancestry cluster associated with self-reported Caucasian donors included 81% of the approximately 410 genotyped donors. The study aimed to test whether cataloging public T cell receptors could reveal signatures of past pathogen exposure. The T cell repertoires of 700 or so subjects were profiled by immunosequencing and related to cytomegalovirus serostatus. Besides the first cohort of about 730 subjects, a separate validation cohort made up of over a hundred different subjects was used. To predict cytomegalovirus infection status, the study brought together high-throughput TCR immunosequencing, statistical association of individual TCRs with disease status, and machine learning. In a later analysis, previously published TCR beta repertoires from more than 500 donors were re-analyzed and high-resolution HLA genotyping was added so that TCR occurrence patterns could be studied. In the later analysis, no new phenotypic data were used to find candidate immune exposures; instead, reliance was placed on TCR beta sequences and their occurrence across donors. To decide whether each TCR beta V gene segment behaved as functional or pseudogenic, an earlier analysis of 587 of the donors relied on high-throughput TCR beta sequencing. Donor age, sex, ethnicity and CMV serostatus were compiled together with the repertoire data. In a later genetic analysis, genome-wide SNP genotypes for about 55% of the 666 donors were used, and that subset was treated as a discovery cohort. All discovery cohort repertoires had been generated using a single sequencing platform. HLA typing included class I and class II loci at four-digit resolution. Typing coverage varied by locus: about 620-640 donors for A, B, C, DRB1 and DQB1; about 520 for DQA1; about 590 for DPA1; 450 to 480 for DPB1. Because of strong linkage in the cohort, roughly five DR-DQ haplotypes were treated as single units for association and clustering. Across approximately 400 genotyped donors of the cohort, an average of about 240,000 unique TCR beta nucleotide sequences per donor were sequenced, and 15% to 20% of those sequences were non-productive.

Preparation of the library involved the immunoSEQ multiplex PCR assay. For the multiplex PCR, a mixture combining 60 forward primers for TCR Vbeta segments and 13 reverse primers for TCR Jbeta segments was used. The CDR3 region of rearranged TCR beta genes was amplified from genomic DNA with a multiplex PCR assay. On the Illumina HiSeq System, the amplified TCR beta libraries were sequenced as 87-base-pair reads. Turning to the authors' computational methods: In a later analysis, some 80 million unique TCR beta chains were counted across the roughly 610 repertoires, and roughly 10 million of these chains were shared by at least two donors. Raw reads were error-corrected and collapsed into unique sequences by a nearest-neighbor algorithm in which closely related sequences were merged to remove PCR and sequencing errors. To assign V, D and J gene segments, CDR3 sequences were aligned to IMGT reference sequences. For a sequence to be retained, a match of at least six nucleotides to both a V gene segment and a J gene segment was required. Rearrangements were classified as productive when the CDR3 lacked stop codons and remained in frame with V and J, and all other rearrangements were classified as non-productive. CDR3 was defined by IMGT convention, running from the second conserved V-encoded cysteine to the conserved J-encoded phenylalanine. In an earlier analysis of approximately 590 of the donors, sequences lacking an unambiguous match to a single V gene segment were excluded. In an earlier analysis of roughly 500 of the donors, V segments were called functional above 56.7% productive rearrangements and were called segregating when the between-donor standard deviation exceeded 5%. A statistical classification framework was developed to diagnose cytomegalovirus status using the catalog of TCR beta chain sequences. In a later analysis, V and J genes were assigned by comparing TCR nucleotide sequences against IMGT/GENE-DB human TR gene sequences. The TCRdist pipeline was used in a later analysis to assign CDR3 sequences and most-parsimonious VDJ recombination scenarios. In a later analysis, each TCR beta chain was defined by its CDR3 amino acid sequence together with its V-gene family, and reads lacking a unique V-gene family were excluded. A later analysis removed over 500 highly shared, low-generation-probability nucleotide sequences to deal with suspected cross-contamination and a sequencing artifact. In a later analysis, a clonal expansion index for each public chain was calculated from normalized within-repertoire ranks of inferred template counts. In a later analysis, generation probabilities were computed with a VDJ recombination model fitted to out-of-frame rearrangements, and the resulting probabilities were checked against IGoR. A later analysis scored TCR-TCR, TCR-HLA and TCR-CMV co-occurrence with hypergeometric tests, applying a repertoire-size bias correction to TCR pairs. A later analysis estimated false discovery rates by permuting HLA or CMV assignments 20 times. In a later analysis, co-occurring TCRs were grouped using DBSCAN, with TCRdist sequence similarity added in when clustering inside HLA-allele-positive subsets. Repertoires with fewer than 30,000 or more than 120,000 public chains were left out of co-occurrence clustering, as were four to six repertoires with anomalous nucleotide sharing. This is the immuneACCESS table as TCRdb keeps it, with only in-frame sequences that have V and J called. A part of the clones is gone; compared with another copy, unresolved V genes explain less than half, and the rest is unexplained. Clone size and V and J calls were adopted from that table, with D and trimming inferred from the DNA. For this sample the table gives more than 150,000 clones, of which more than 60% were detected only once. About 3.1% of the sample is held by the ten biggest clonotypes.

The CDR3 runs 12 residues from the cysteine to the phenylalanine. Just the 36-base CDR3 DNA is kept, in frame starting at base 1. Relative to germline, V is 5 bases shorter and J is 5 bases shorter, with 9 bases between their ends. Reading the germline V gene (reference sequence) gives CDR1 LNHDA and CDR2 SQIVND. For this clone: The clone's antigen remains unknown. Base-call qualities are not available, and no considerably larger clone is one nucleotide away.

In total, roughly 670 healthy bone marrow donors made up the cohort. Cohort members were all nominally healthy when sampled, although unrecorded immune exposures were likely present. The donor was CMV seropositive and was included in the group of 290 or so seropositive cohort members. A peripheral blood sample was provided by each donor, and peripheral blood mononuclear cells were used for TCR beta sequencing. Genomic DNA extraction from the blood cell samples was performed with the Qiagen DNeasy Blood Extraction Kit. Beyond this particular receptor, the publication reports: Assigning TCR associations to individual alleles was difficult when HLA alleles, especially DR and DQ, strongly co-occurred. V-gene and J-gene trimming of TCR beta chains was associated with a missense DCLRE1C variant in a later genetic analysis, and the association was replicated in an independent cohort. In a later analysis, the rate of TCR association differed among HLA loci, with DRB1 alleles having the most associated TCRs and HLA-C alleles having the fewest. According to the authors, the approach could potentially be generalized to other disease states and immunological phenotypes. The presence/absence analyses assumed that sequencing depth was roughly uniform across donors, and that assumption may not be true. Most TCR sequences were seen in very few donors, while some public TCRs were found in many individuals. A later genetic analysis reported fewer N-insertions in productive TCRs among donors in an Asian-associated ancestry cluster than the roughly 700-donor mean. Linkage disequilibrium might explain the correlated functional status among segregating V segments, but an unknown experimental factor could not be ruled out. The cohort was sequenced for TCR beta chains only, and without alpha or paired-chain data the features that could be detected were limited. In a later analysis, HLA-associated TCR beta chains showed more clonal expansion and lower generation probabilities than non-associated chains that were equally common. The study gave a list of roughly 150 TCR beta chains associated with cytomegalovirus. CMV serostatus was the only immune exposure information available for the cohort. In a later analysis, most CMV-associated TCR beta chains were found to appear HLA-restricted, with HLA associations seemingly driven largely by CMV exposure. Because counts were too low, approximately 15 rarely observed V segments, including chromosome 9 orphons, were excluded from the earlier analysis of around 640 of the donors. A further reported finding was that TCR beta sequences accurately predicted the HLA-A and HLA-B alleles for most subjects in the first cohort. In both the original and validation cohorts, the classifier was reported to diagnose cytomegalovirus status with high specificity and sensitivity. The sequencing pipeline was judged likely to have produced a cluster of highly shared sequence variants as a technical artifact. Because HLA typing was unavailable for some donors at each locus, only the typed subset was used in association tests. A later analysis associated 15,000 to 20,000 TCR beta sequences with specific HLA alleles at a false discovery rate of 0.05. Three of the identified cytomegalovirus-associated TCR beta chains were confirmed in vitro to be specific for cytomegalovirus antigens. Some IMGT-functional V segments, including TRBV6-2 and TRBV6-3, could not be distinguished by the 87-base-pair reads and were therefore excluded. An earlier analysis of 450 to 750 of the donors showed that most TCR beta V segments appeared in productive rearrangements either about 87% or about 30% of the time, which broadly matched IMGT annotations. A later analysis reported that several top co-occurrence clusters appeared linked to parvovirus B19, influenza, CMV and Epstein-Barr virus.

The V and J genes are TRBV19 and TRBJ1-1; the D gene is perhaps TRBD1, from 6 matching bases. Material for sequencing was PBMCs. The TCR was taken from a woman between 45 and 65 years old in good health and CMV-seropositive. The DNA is TGTGCCAGTAGTGCGGGGGCAACTGAAGCTTTCTTT. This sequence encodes CASSAGATEAFF.